The 16 T cell receptor beta chains below all came from one sample that was sequenced in a study of T cells in Graves' hyperthyroidism and ophthalmopathy. TCR beta CDR3 regions were amplified from RNA transcripts. The HTBI primer set was used in a first-round RT-PCR of the TCR CDR3. Each CDR3 protein gets one entry after TCRdb re-called the multiplex PCR reads with MiXCR. The sample has about 520,000 distinct CDR3 sequences, around 24% seen once. Sequenced input: blood. These receptors came from a woman aged 30 to 39 with Graves' ophthalmopathy.

In its sample, this clonotype was seen many times. The chain combines TRBV7-2 with TRBJ2-7; the match to TRBD1 covers 7 bases. J lost 7 bases, V lost 1 base, and 7 bases had no gene match. The length of the CDR3 is 14 residues. Germline V gives CDR1 SGHTA, CDR2 FQGNSA. The CDR3 loop reads CASSLERSGGEQYF. CDR3 DNA: TGTGCCAGCAGCTTAGAAAGGTCAGGGGGTGAGCAGTACTTC. Full variable domain (remainder filled in from reference TRBV7-2 and TRBJ2-7): GAGVSQSPSNKVTEKGKDVELRCDPISGHTALYWYRQSLGQGLEFLIYFQGNSAPDKSGLPSDRFSAERTGGSVSTLTIQRTQQEDSAVYLCASSLERSGGEQYFGPGTRLTVT.

This rearrangement joins TRBV5-4 to TRBJ2-5, with 9 bases fitting TRBD2. Trimming removed 0 bases from V and 1 base from J; junction bases left unmatched: 4. Germline CDR1 and CDR2: SGHNT and YYREEE (reference sequence). The CDR3 length is 16 residues. The CDR3 DNA reads as TGTGCCAGCAGCTTGGCCCCAGCGGGGGGCCAAGAGACCCAGTACTTC. It is translated as CASSLAPAGGQETQYF.

This clonotype was seen many times. The rearrangement links TRBV27 to TRBJ1-2; the match to TRBD1 covers 9 bases. Trimming cost V 4 bases and J 4 bases; bases outside gene matches: 13. The CDR3 extends over 17 amino acids. Germline-derived CDR1 and CDR2 are MNHEY and SMNVEV (reference sequence). CDR3 sequence (DNA): TGTGCCAGCAGTTCCACCGGGACAGGGCTAGCTAGCTATGGCTACACCTTC. Translating it yields CASSSTGTGLASYGYTF.

This clonotype was observed many times. The chain links TRBV5-1 to TRBJ2-7; D is undetermined. CDR1 is SGHRS and CDR2 is YFSETQ in the germline V gene. The ends were cut back, 5 bases at V and 2 bases at J, with 11 bases in the middle. The CDR3 totals 13 residues. CDR3 region: CASSRDGTYEQYF. In DNA form, the CDR3 reads TGCGCCAGCAGTCGCGACGGAACCTACGAGCAGTACTTC.

V usage is TRBV6-1 and J usage is TRBJ2-5; TRBD1 aligns across 8 bases. The CDR3 runs 14 residues. Trimming removed 6 bases from V and 5 bases from J; junction bases left unmatched: 8. The germline gives CDR1 MNHNS, CDR2 SASEGT. CDR3 sequence reads: CASRTQGARETQYF. The CDR3 region has the DNA TGTGCCAGCAGAACCCAGGGGGCGAGGGAGACCCAGTACTTC.

This clonotype occurred many times. This chain connects TRBV6-2 or TRBV6-3 to TRBJ2-7; D could derive from TRBD1 or TRBD2 (5 bases each). Germline V gene lookup returns CDR1 MNHEY and CDR2 SVGEGT. Trimming stripped 6 bases from V and 2 bases from J, with 11 bases between. The CDR3 contains 13 residues. Written as DNA, the CDR3 is TGTGCCAGCAGAAACGGGGCTACCTACGAGCAGTACTTC. Translating it yields CASRNGATYEQYF.

This clonotype was seen repeatedly, ten times or more. V gene TRBV19 combines with J gene TRBJ2-7; 9 bases align to TRBD1. CDR1 LNHDA and CDR2 SQIVND come from the germline V gene (reference sequence). J lost 0 bases, V lost 3 bases, and 0 bases had no gene match. The CDR3 is 14 amino acids. The CDR3 sequence: CASSMTGGSYEQYF. CDR3 coding DNA: TGTGCCAGTAGTATGACAGGGGGCTCCTACGAGCAGTACTTC.

This clonotype showed up many times. The genes are TRBV5-4 and TRBJ2-7; unclear D gene. Germline CDR1 SGHNT, CDR2 YYREEE (reference sequence). This CDR3 is 12 amino acids long. Between the trimmed V and J ends, which lost 0 bases and 3 bases, there was a span of 4 bases. In DNA form, the CDR3 reads TGTGCCAGCAGCTTGGACTTCTACGAGCAGTACTTC. Protein: CASSLDFYEQYF. Filled out from reference TRBV5-4 and TRBJ2-7, the complete variable domain reads ETGVTQSPTHLIKTRGQQVTLRCSSQSGHNTVSWYQQALGQGPQFIFQYYREEENGRGNFPPRFSGLQFPNYSSELNVNALELDDSALYLCASSLDFYEQYFGPGTRLTVT.

Only a few counts were recorded for this clonotype. The gene calls are TRBV19 and TRBJ1-5; D is possibly TRBD1 (5 bases). The germline V and J ends were trimmed by 1 base and 2 bases, with 9 bases remaining between them. Germline V lookup: CDR1 LNHDA, CDR2 SQIVND (reference sequence). The CDR3 contains 15 residues. The CDR3 coding sequence is TGTGCCAGTAGTATAGGTCAGGGCGGCAATCAGCCCCAGCATTTT. It translates to CASSIGQGGNQPQHF.

This clonotype turned up a few times. This sequence joins TRBV19 and TRBJ1-1; D ambiguous. This CDR3 has 12 amino acids. The germline V and J ends were trimmed by 6 bases and 6 bases, with 11 bases remaining between them. Germline V gene data show CDR1 as LNHDA and CDR2 as SQIVND (reference sequence). CDR3 coding DNA: TGTGCCAGTAGCCCCTGGGCCTCTGAAGCTTTCTTT. Its protein product is CASSPWASEAFF.

This clonotype was detected many times. The chain couples TRBV6-1 to TRBJ1-2, with D possibly being TRBD1 (5 bases). Trimming cost V 6 bases and J 8 bases, with 19 bases left between them. CDR1 MNHNS and CDR2 SASEGT come from the germline V gene. CDR3 size: 14 residues. CDR3 amino acids: CASRVSGTLGGYTF. CDR3 nucleotides: TGTGCCAGCAGAGTTTCCGGGACCCTGGGAGGCTACACCTTC.

The table lists this clonotype with a few counts. No conserved phenylalanine or tryptophan ends this CDR3, so it is likely a read error. This chain connects TRBV29-1 to TRBJ1-1; D unclear. V was clipped by 0 bases and J by 4 bases, with 9 bases between them. The germline CDR1 and CDR2 sequences are SQVTM and ANQGSEA. The CDR3 has 13 residues. DNA of the CDR3: TGCAGCGTTGAAGATCCTTCTGGCACTGAAGCTTTCCTT. Its protein product is CSVEDPSGTEAFL.

The chain links TRBV2 to TRBJ2-6; 10 nucleotides match TRBD2. Germline V lookup: CDR1 SNHLY, CDR2 FYNNEI. The CDR3 extends over 12 amino acids. The V segment lost 7 bases and the J segment 10 bases; nucleotides outside the gene matches: 1. The CDR3 sequence: CASKTSGNVLTF. CDR3 nucleotides: TGTGCCAGCAAGACTAGCGGGAACGTCCTGACTTTC.

This clonotype was seen many times. The chain joins TRBV5-1 to TRBJ1-1; 8 bases align to TRBD1. Looked up from germline, CDR1 is SGHRS and CDR2 is YFSETQ. The CDR3 sequence is 12 residues long. Trimming cost V 4 bases and J 6 bases; bases outside gene matches: 2. The CDR3 DNA sequence: TGCGCCAGCAGCCCGACAGGGGCTGAAGCTTTCTTT. Translated, it gives CASSPTGAEAFF.

Worth noting for this clonotype: A much larger clone differs by one base, so this may be a read error. The V and J genes are TRBV2 and TRBJ1-2; D not resolved. The CDR3 runs to 15 residues. Deletions cut 5 bases from V and 8 bases from J, with 21 bases between. The V gene's germline CDR1 is SNHLY and CDR2 FYNNEI. The CDR3 reads CASSYQSDHYAGYTF. The CDR3 region has the DNA TGTGCCAGCAGTTACCAGAGCGACCATTATGCCGGCTACACCTTC.

This clonotype occurred many times. The chain is built from TRBV2 and TRBJ1-1, with 8 bases that match TRBD1. V lost 7 bases to trimming and J lost 3 bases; unmatched junction nucleotides: 4. In germline, CDR1 is SNHLY, CDR2 FYNNEI. This CDR3 contains 13 residues. This CDR3 is CASTLDRDTEAFF. The CDR3 DNA reads as TGTGCCAGCACCTTGGACAGGGACACTGAAGCTTTCTTT. The complete variable domain, with remaining parts taken from reference TRBV2 and TRBJ1-1, reads EPEVTQTPSHQVTQMGQEVILRCVPISNHLYFYWYRQILGQKVEFLVSFYNNEISEKSEIFDDQFSVERPDGSNFTLKIRSTKLEDSAMYFCASTLDRDTEAFFGQGTRLTVV.